This T cell receptor (beta chain) was sequenced during a study of PD-L1 blockade in urothelial cancer (dated by TCRdb to between 2016 and 2019). Broadly, across the study: All patients started therapy at some point between 2014 and 2016 and received atezolizumab 1,200 mg intravenously every 3 weeks. Under 30 patients had pretreatment blood TCR-seq, around 25 had at least one posttreatment blood collection, and around 25 had tumor TCR-seq. The study was an exploratory multi-omic analysis of somatic, immune and clinical correlates of response to PD-L1 blockade with atezolizumab in urothelial cancer. Patients had an ECOG performance status of 0 or 1 and had received between 0 and 3 prior chemotherapy regimens. Twenty-five of 29 patients were identified as males with urothelial cancer of bladder origin, and a prior smoking history was reported by 18 of 29 patients. Durable clinical benefit was defined as a progression-free survival longer than 6 months, and TCR features were additionally tested against progression-free survival and overall survival. TCR sequencing covered pretreatment tumor samples and matched, serially collected peripheral blood taken before and after atezolizumab treatment. Nine patients reached durable clinical benefit, while some 20 patients did not. In the same patients, pretreatment tumors underwent whole exome sequencing and RNA sequencing in addition to TCR sequencing. Blood samples were analyzed 3 weeks after the start of treatment (second dose) and 6 weeks after the start of treatment. Blood samples gave median yields of about 150,000 T cells and 82,636 unique TCRs, along with a median clonality of about 0.084. Summary of the overall study and its limitations: Patients with durable benefit showed greater expansion of tumor-associated TCR clones in peripheral blood 3 weeks after starting treatment (n ≈ 23, p = 0.022). Improved progression-free and overall survival was associated with having pretreatment peripheral blood TCR clonality below the median. Because the sample size was small (n ≈ 30) and many of the analyses were exploratory, the results are meant to be hypothesis-generating.

Each PCR received spiked-in synthetic TCR analog templates so that absolute template abundance could be estimated from read counts. Using the immunoSEQ assay, TCRbeta CDR3 regions were amplified from genomic DNA with bias-controlled V and J gene primers. Sequencing of rearranged TCRbeta segments was done at approximately 20X coverage. As for the authors' bioinformatics: Sequencing errors were corrected by clustering and CDR3s were annotated against IMGT to assign V, D and J genes. Only productive TCRbeta rearrangements were used in downstream analyses, excluding out-of-frame or stop-codon sequences. Clonality was calculated as one minus the Shannon entropy normalized by the log of the number of unique productive sequences. Fisher's exact test with Benjamini-Hochberg correction, using a cutoff of adjusted p below 0.01, was how clones that differed between time points or between blood and tumor were identified. As stored in TCRdb, this immuneACCESS dataset retains in-frame rearrangements with V and J assigned. A fraction of the clones does not appear; measured against another copy, unresolved V genes explain less than half of the discrepancy, and the remainder lacks a known reason. V, J and clone size derive from that table, while D and trimming were established from the DNA sequence. The sample table shows about 52,000 clones, and around 79% are seen once. Clones ranked in the top ten supply 4% of the sample.

Including cysteine and phenylalanine, the CDR3 has 15 amino acids. Just the 45-base CDR3 DNA is kept, in frame starting at base 1. From a lookup of the germline V gene, CDR1 and CDR2 are SQVTM and ANQGSEA. After removal of 5 bases from V and 1 base from J, the junction retains 10 bases not matched to a gene. Worth noting for this clone: Its specific antigen is unknown. No clone much larger than this one lies a single base away; base qualities are absent.

The time point label, as the study defines it: pretreatment peripheral blood. A total of some 30 patients with locally advanced or metastatic urothelial carcinoma, treated at Memorial Sloan Kettering on a trial protocol, made up the cohort. Peripheral blood mononuclear cells were collected pretreatment and during treatment, with between 1 and 8 total time points per patient. The Qiagen DNeasy Blood extraction kit was used to purify genomic DNA from total PBMCs and tumor samples. PBMCs were collected pretreatment and during treatment, and were isolated and stored as previously described. Here the chain combines TRBV29-1 and TRBJ2-5; 7 bases in the middle match TRBD2. The source was PBMCs, collected around atezolizumab (anti-PD-L1) treatment. The sequence came from a man between 70 and 80 years old with urothelial cancer. The CDR3 in this case is CSVSRGAGIQETQYF. The nucleotides read TGCAGCGTTTCCCGGGGAGCGGGAATCCAAGAGACCCAGTACTTC.